The subject of this entry is one T cell receptor (beta chain). The sample belongs to a study of blood T cell repertoires in COVID-19. Overall study: T cells, B-cell-depleted T cells, or PBMCs supplied cDNA or gDNA.

The CDR3 covers 14 residues. Unmatched junction bases numbered 8, after V lost 7 bases and J lost 7 bases. The V gene's germline CDR1 is MDHEN and CDR2 SYDVKM. Assay used: immunoSEQ multiplex PCR; TCRdb lists only in-frame clones, some missing. The sample records 98,000 or so clones, about 89% being singletons. This chain uses TRBV28 with TRBJ2-2; 8 positions match TRBD1. The sequencing input was peripheral blood. This TCR came from a human donor in a cohort sampled during active COVID-19. In DNA, the CDR3 is TGTGCCAGCATCGGACAGGGTAATTTCGGGGAGCTGTTTTTT. Its protein product is CASIGQGNFGELFF.